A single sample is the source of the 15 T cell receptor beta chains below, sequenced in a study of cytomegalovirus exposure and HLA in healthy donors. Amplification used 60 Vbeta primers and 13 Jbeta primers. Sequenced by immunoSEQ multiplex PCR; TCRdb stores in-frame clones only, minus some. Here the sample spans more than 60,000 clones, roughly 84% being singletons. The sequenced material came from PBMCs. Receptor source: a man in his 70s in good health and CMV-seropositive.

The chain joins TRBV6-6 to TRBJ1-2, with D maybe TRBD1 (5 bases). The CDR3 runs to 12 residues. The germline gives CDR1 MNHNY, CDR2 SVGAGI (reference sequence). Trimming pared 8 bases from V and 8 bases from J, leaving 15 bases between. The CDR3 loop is CASGLEGQGYTF. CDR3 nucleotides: TGTGCCAGCGGCCTGGAGGGGCAGGGCTACACCTTC.

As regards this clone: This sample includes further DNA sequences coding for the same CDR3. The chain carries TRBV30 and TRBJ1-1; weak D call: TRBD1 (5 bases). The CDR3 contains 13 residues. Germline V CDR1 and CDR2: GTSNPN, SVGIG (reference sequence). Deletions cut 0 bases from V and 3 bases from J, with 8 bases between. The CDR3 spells CAWSVQGDTEAFF. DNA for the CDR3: TGTGCCTGGAGTGTACAAGGGGACACTGAAGCTTTCTTT.

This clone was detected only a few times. This CDR3 is CASSDGAGDTQYF. The CDR3 DNA sequence: TGTGCCAGCAGTGACGGAGCTGGGGATACGCAGTATTTT. J is TRBJ2-3 and V is TRBV6-4; no clear D gene. V was pared by 2 bases and J by 6 bases, with 9 bases between. Germline V CDR1 and CDR2: MRHNA, SNTAGT. The CDR3 runs to 13 residues.

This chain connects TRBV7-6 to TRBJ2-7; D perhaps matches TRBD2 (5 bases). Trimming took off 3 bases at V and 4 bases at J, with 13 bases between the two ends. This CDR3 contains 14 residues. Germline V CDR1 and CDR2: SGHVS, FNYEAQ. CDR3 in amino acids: CASSFLLPGYEQYF. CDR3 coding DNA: TGTGCCAGCAGCTTCCTCCTCCCGGGATACGAGCAGTACTTC.

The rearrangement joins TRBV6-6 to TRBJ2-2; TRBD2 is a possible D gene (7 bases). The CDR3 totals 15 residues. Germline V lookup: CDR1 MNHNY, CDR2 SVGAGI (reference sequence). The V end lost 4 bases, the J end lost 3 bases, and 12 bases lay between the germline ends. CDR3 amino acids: CASSFRGGDTGELFF. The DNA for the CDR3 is TGTGCCAGCAGTTTTAGAGGGGGGGACACCGGGGAGCTGTTTTTT.

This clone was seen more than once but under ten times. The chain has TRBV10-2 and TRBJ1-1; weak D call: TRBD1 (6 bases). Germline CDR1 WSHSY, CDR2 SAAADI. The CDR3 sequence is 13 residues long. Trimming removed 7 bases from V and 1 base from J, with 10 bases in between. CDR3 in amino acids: CASKQGRNTEAFF. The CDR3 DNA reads TGCGCCAGCAAACAGGGTAGGAACACTGAAGCTTTCTTT.

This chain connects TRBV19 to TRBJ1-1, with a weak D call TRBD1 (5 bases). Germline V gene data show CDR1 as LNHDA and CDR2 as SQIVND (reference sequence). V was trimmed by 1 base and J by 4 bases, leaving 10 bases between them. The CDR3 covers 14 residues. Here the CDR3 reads CASSIGSGGTEAFF. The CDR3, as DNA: TGTGCCAGTAGTATAGGTTCGGGGGGCACTGAAGCTTTCTTT.

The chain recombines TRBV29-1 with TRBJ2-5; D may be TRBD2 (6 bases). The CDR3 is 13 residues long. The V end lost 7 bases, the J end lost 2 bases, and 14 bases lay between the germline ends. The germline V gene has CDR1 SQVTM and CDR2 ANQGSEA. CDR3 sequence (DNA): TGCAGCGCCGATGGGACTGCACAAGAGACCCAGTACTTC. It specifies CSADGTAQETQYF.

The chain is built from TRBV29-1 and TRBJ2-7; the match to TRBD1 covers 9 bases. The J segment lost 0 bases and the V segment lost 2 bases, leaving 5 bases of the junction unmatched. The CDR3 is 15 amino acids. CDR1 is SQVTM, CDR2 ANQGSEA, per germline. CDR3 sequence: CSVESPGQGSYEQYF. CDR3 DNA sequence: TGCAGCGTTGAATCCCCGGGACAGGGCTCCTACGAGCAGTACTTC.

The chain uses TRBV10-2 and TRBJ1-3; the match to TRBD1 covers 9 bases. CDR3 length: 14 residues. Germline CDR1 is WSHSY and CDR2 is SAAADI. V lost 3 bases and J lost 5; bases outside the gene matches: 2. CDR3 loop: CASSEGTGRNTIYF. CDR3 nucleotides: TGCGCCAGCAGTGAAGGGACAGGGCGAAACACCATATATTTT.

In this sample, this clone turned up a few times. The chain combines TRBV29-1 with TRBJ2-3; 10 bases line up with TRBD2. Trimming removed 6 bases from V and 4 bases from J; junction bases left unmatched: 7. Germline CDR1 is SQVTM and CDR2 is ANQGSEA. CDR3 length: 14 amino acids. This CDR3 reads CSVARTSGADTQYF. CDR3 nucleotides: TGCAGCGTCGCTCGGACTAGCGGAGCAGATACGCAGTATTTT.

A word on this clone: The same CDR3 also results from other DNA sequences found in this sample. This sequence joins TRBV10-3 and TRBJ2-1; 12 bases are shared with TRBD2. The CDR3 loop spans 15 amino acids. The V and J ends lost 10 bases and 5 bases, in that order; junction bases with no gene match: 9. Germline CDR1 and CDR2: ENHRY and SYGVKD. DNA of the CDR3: TGTGCCACCGCGACTAGCGGGAGTTCCAACAATGAGCAGTTCTTC. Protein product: CATATSGSSNNEQFF.

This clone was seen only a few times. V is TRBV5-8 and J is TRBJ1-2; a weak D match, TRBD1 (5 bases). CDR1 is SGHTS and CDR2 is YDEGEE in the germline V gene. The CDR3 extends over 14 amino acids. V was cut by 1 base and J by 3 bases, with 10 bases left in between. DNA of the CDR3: TGTGCCAGCAGCTTGCAGGGTCCGGACTATGGCTACACCTTC. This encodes CASSLQGPDYGYTF.

Here the CDR3 reads CAISESTTSGRKRETQYF. The DNA for the CDR3 is TGTGCCATCAGTGAGTCGACGACTAGCGGGAGAAAGAGAGAGACCCAGTACTTC. The genes are TRBV10-3 and TRBJ2-5; 12 bases match TRBD2. With 0 bases clipped from V and 4 bases from J, the junction kept 9 bases outside the gene matches. The CDR3 has 18 amino acids. The germline V gene encodes CDR1 ENHRY and CDR2 SYGVKD.

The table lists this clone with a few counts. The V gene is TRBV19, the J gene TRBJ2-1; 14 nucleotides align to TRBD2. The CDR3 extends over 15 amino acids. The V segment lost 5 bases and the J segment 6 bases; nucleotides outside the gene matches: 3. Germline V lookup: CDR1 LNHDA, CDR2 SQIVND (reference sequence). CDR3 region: CASSWTSGRFNEQFF. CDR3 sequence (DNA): TGTGCCAGTAGTTGGACTAGCGGGAGGTTCAATGAGCAGTTCTTC. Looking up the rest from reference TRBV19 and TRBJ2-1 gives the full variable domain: DGGITQSPKYLFRKEGQNVTLSCEQNLNHDAMYWYRQDPGQGLRLIYYSQIVNDFQKGDIAEGYSVSREKKESFPLTVTSAQKNPTAFYLCASSWTSGRFNEQFFGPGTRLTVL.